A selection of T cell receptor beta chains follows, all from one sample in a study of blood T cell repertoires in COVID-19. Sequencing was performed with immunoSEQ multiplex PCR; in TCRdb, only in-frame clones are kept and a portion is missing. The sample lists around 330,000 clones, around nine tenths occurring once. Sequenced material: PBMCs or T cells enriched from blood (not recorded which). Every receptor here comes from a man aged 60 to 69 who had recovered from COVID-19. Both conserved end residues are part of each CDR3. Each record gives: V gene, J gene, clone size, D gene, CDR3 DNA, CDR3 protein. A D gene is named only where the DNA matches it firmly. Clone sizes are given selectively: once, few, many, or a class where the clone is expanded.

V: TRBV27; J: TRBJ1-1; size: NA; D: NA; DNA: TGTGCCAGCAGTTTAGGCAGGAACACTGAAGCTTTCTTT; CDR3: CASSLGRNTEAFF
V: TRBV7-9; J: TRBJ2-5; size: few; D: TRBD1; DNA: TGTGCCAGCAGCTTAGTAGACAGGGGTGGGCAAGAGACCCAGTACTTC; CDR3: CASSLVDRGGQETQYF
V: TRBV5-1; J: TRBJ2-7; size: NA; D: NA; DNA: TGCGCCAGCAGCGAACAGGGAGCATCCTATGAGCAGTACTTC; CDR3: CASSEQGASYEQYF
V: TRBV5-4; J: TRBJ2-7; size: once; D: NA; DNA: TGTGCCAGCAGCCCGGGGGGACAGGTGGCCTACGAGCAGTACTTC; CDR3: CASSPGGQVAYEQYF
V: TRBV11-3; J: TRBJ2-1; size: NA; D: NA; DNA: TGTGCCAGCAGCTTAGGGTCCTCCCGGGATGAGCAGTTCTTC; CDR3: CASSLGSSRDEQFF
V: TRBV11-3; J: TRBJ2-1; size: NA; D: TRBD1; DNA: TGTGCCAGCAGCTCGGGACAGTACAATGAGCAGTTCTTC; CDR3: CASSSGQYNEQFF
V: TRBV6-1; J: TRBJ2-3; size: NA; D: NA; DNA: TGTGCCAGCAGTGAAGCTTGGGGAATACCTAGCGCCGATACGCAGTATTTT; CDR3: CASSEAWGIPSADTQYF
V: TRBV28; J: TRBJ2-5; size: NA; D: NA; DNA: TGTGCCAGCAGCGGTGCGTTCGGGGTCAAGGGGACCCAGTACTTC; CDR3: CASSGAFGVKGTQYF
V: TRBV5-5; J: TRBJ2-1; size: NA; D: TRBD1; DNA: TGTGCCAGCAGCTTGTATTGGACAGGCGGCTCCTACAATGAGCAGTTCTTC; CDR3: CASSLYWTGGSYNEQFF
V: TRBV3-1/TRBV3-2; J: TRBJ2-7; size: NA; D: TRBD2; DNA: TGTGCCAGCAGCCAAGGGGGACTAGCGGGAGGGCGCTCGTACTTC; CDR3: CASSQGGLAGGRSYF
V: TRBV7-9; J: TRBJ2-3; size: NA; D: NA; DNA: TGTGCCAGCAGCCCCCGCGGCGCCTCAGAGAGGCAGTATTTT; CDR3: CASSPRGASERQYF
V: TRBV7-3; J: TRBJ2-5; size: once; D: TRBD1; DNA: TGTGCCAGCAGCCAGACAGGGCGGAAGACCCAGTACTTC; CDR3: CASSQTGRKTQYF
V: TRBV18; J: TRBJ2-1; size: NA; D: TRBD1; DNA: TGTGCCAGCTCAACGTACTCGGGACAGGGAATTGATGAGCAGTTCTTC; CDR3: CASSTYSGQGIDEQFF
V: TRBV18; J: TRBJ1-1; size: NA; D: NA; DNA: TGTGCCAGCTCAGCCCCGGGAAGGTTGAACACTGAAGCTTTCTTT; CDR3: CASSAPGRLNTEAFF
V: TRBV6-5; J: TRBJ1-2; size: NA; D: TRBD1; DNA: TGTGCCAGCAGACCCGACAGGGGTCGCGGTGGCTACACCTTC; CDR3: CASRPDRGRGGYTF